This T cell receptor (beta chain) was sequenced in a study of human T cells and chemical hapten exposure. The wider study: 2% DPC applied to an approximately 2 cm by approximately 2 cm arm area sensitized donors. DPC (0.01%) was patch tested on the upper back and read at 6 days.

Time point specified: patch test 3, about 24 weeks after DPC sensitization. Indicated treatment: therapeutic diphenylcyclopropenone sensitization with weekly scalp DPC. In its sample, this clonotype was seen a few times. TCRdb analysed the RACE reads with MiXCR anew, one entry per CDR3 protein. The sample includes some 110,000 distinct CDR3 sequences, approximately 36% of them seen just once. This TCR derives from a man between 40 and 49 years old with alopecia areata. Some clones in this sample may be carry-over from other donors' samples. Source: whole blood, taken in connection with sensitization to the hapten diphenylcyclopropenone (DPC).

DNA of the CDR3: TGCGCCAGCAGCTTTACCGGGACTGCCCAAGAGACCCAGTACTTC. Translated, it gives CASSFTGTAQETQYF. The chain couples TRBV5-1 to TRBJ2-5; TRBD2 is a possible D gene (6 bases). This CDR3 has 15 residues. Germline loops: CDR1 SGHRS, CDR2 YFSETQ. V dropped 2 bases and J dropped 1 base, with 12 bases sitting between them.